What follows is one TCR beta chain and its context. Its antigen has not been determined. No base quality information exists; no much larger clone differs at one position. The sample comes from a study of blood T cells in healthy people across ages (dated by TCRdb to between 2014 and 2017). About the study as a whole: Template switching captured roughly one uniquely barcoded TCR beta cDNA molecule per two T cells in model experiments. The study measured age-related changes in TCR beta repertoire diversity using deep sequencing normalized with unique cDNA molecular identifiers. Using the same blood draw, the study looked at two additional independent replicas of 1 million unique cDNA reads for two donors, one aged 18 to 29 and the other aged 80 or older. Donors were grouped into four age groups: young (average approximately 15 years), middle-aged (39), aged (around 60) and long-lived (around 82). To avoid experimental bias, donors of different ages were distributed randomly across sequencing lanes. The study at large found these results: As age increased, observed TCR beta diversity per million T cells dropped in a roughly linear way, and a significant reduction was already evident by age 40. Conclusive comparison of naive and antigen-experienced compartments was prevented by the profiling of bulk unsorted PBMCs. Compared with the aged group, the long-lived group had more naive CD4+ T cells, fewer expanded clones and increased TCR diversity, suggesting age selection. Total diversity estimates from one million sequenced T cells were considered lower bounds and underestimates. A strong correlation was found between observed TCR beta diversity and the percentage of naive T cells measured by flow cytometry. Because the CMV infection status of the donors was unknown, age-related changes in expanded clonotypes may potentially have been confounded.

Library creation used 5' RACE. TCRdb lists the instrument as Illumina HiSeq 2500. A second PCR of about 6 to 11 cycles was performed with a sample-barcoded 5' primer and a J-beta primer mix. A unique molecular identifier was introduced onto each TCR beta cDNA molecule by a template-switch 5' adaptor carrying 12 random nucleotides. Each sample yielded at least 3 million CDR3-containing paired-end reads. The Mint cDNA synthesis kit, primed by a TRBC-specific oligonucleotide, was used to synthesize first-strand cDNA from all RNA. Following uracil-DNA glycosylase treatment, all cDNA underwent a first 18-cycle PCR with the universal primers M1SS and BC2_uni_R. As for how the authors treated the data: Each sample was normalized by randomly selecting 1 million high-quality reads, each carrying a distinct molecular identifier. Reads with shared molecular identifiers were discarded instead of being binned into consensus sequences. MiTCR, run with a Q25 quality threshold and the strictest error-elimination algorithm, handled CDR3 identification, clonotype clustering and error correction. A nonparametric unseen species model with Euler transformation was used to estimate lower-bound total TCR beta diversity. TCRdb trimmed the raw reads at Q25, called clones with MiXCR and kept productive beta chains. Each CDR3 protein appears once, grouped with its most common genes and DNA. The V and J calls were not made by the authors but by TCRdb's processing. The sample contains 1.2 million to 1.5 million distinct CDR3 sequences, roughly 40% of them found a single time. Roughly 7.7% of the sample lies in the top ten.

Donors were 39 systemically healthy Caucasian individuals from Russia aged 6 to 90 years. Ten milliliters of peripheral blood were drawn from each donor into EDTA-treated Vacutainer tubes. Ficoll-Paque density-gradient centrifugation was used to isolate PBMCs, with at least 6.5 million obtained per sample. Total RNA was extracted from PBMCs with Trizol reagent, with at least 5.5 micrograms obtained per sample. Naive CD45RAhigh/CD27high T cell percentages were measured by flow cytometry on a PBMC aliquot from every donor. V lost 2 bases and J lost 6 bases; the stretch between them is 13 bases long. CDR1 ENHRY and CDR2 SYGVKD were looked up in the germline V gene. The CDR3 has 14 amino acids, counting the end cysteine and phenylalanine. The read is trimmed to its CDR3 DNA, 42 bases read in frame from base 1.

The sequenced sample consisted of blood. The sequence joins TRBV10-3 to TRBJ1-1; the D gene assignment is ambiguous. This receptor was obtained from a woman younger than 35 in good health. CDR3 loop: CAISEAVGRPEAFF. The nucleotide sequence reads as follows: TGTGCCATCAGTGAGGCGGTAGGACGTCCTGAAGCTTTCTTT.